The 25 T cell receptor beta chains presented below share a single source sample, sequenced in a study of blood T cell repertoires in COVID-19. The protocol was immunoSEQ multiplex PCR, while the TCRdb copy is restricted to in-frame clones and leaves out a portion. The table lists around 180,000 clones, about 85% of them singletons, with 9.8% in the top ten. The source material was peripheral blood. The receptors originated from an elderly woman with acute or convalescent COVID-19.

The V gene is TRBV11-3, the J gene TRBJ2-7, with 7 bases identical to TRBD1. This CDR3 is 14 amino acids long. Germline V gives CDR1 SGHNT, CDR2 YENEEA. Trimming cost V 4 bases and J 3 bases; bases outside gene matches: 6. The CDR3 coding sequence is TGTGCCAGCAGCTCCTCGGGACAGCACTACGAGCAGTACTTC. As protein: CASSSSGQHYEQYF. Based on the CDR3 plus reference TRBV11-3 and TRBJ2-7, the full variable domain is EAGVVQSPRYKIIEKKQPVAFWCNPISGHNTLYWYLQNLGQGPELLIRYENEEAVDDSQLPKDRFSAERLKGVDSTLKIQPAELGDSAVYLCASSSSGQHYEQYFGPGTRLTVT.

V usage is TRBV19 and J usage is TRBJ2-1; TRBD2 matches at 10 bases. The V gene end was trimmed by 3 bases and the J gene end by 7 bases; junction bases not matched to a gene: 6. Germline CDR1 is LNHDA and CDR2 is SQIVND (reference sequence). CDR3 length equals 15 residues. CDR3 region: CASSMERGGLNEQFF. The CDR3 DNA reads as TGTGCCAGTAGTATGGAGCGGGGGGGTTTGAATGAGCAGTTCTTC.

This sequence joins TRBV9 and TRBJ2-5, with a weak D call TRBD2 (5 bases). The germline V and J ends were trimmed by 3 bases and 9 bases, with 21 bases remaining between them. This CDR3 comprises 15 residues. Germline CDR1 reads SGDLS; CDR2 reads YYNGEE. The CDR3 protein is CASSAKWEQQAAQYF. For the CDR3, the DNA is TGTGCCAGCAGCGCAAAATGGGAGCAGCAAGCGGCCCAGTACTTC.

The rearrangement links TRBV7-6 to TRBJ1-6; D gene unclear. The CDR3 is 12 amino acids. V shed 2 bases and J shed 9 bases, with 5 bases lying between them. In germline, CDR1 is SGHVS, CDR2 FNYEAQ. In nucleotides, the CDR3 is TGTGCCAGCAGCTTACTCGGTTCACCCCTCCACTTT. This encodes CASSLLGSPLHF. Drawing the rest from reference TRBV7-6 and TRBJ1-6, the complete variable domain is GAGVSQSPRYKVTKRGQDVALRCDPISGHVSLYWYRQALGQGPEFLTYFNYEAQQDKSGLPNDRFSAERPEGSISTLTIQRTEQRDSAMYRCASSLLGSPLHFGNGTRLTVT.

The chain has TRBV5-4 and TRBJ1-2; tentatively, D is TRBD1 (5 bases). This CDR3 is 14 amino acids long. Looked up from germline, CDR1 is SGHNT and CDR2 is YYREEE (reference sequence). Trimming cost V 0 bases and J 8 bases, with 14 bases left between them. Here the CDR3 DNA reads TGTGCCAGCAGCTTGGGATTTTATAGGGGCGGCTACACCTTC. Encoded protein: CASSLGFYRGGYTF.

The genes are TRBV6-4 and TRBJ1-2, with D tentatively TRBD1 (5 bases). CDR1 MRHNA and CDR2 SNTAGT come from the germline V gene. The CDR3 is 15 amino acids. Between the trimmed V and J ends, which lost 6 bases and 1 base, there was a span of 15 bases. The CDR3 is CASSPSVGVNYGYTF. The CDR3 nucleotides are TGTGCCAGCAGCCCATCGGTAGGGGTTAACTATGGCTACACCTTC.

For the CDR3, the DNA is TGTGCCAGCACCTTCCCTGGGAGCGATGAGCAGTTCTTC. The encoded protein is CASTFPGSDEQFF. The chain recombines TRBV12-3 or TRBV12-4 with TRBJ2-1; D may be TRBD2 (5 bases). V was pared by 7 bases and J by 8 bases, with 15 bases between. This CDR3 contains 13 residues.

The chain carries TRBV7-2 and TRBJ2-7; 9 bases align to TRBD1. The J segment lost 3 bases and the V segment lost 5 bases, leaving 8 bases of the junction unmatched. There are 15 residues in the CDR3. CDR1 SGHTA and CDR2 FQGNSA come from the germline V gene. CDR3 protein: CASSTHGTGNYEQYF. The CDR3 bases are TGTGCCAGCAGCACCCACGGGACAGGGAACTACGAGCAGTACTTC.

This chain uses TRBV19 with TRBJ2-3, with D perhaps matching TRBD2 (5 bases). Trimming pared 6 bases from V and 2 bases from J, leaving 9 bases between. CDR3 size: 13 residues. Germline V lookup: CDR1 LNHDA, CDR2 SQIVND (reference sequence). CDR3 DNA sequence: TGTGCCAGTAGGAGGGCCTCCACAGATACGCAGTATTTT. This translates into CASRRASTDTQYF.

This CDR3 is CASSLGGNEKLFF. CDR3 coding DNA: TGCGCCAGCAGCTTGGGAGGTAATGAAAAACTGTTTTTT. The chain has TRBV5-1 and TRBJ1-4; D uncertain. The CDR3 runs 13 residues. Germline CDR1 SGHRS, CDR2 YFSETQ. The germline V and J ends were trimmed by 0 bases and 4 bases, with 4 bases remaining between them.

This clone was observed a handful of times. The gene calls are TRBV10-2 and TRBJ1-5; TRBD1 might be the D (6 bases). This CDR3 is 15 amino acids long. Per germline, CDR1 WSHSY and CDR2 SAAADI. V lost 3 bases and J 1 base, leaving 10 bases between the germline ends. The CDR3 loop reads CASSDRGLSNQPQHF. The CDR3 bases are TGCGCCAGCAGTGACAGGGGATTAAGCAATCAGCCCCAGCATTTT.

This clone was seen a few times. The chain combines TRBV4-3 with TRBJ1-2; 8 bases fit TRBD1. In germline, CDR1 is LGHNA, CDR2 YSLEER. The CDR3 extends over 13 amino acids. V lost 2 bases to trimming and J lost 12 bases; unmatched junction nucleotides: 8. The CDR3 sequence: CASSQPGQGLHTF. The CDR3 DNA sequence: TGCGCCAGCAGCCAACCCGGACAGGGCCTCCACACCTTC.

This chain uses TRBV5-5 with TRBJ2-1; 9 bases map to TRBD2. The V gene end was trimmed by 3 bases and the J gene end by 10 bases; junction bases not matched to a gene: 11. The CDR3 length is 15 residues. Per germline, CDR1 SGHKS and CDR2 YYEKEE (reference sequence). The chain's CDR3 is CASSSGSGSTREQFF. The CDR3 DNA reads TGTGCCAGCAGCTCTGGTAGCGGGAGTACTCGGGAGCAGTTCTTC.

This chain joins TRBV6-2 or TRBV6-3 and TRBJ2-1; 9 bases line up with TRBD1. This CDR3 region has 15 residues. Trimming took 6 bases from V and 4 from J; bases not matched to a gene: 7. Germline CDR1 MNHEY, CDR2 SVGEGT. In DNA form, the CDR3 reads TGTGCCAGCAGCCCCGGGACAGGGAGTTACAATGAGCAGTTCTTC. Protein sequence: CASSPGTGSYNEQFF.

V usage is TRBV9 and J usage is TRBJ2-3; TRBD1 matches 10 bases. The CDR3 sequence is 15 residues long. CDR1 is SGDLS, CDR2 YYNGEE, per germline. V dropped 0 bases and J dropped 5; count of bases not matched to a gene: 3. The CDR3 spells CASSVGTGGIDTQYF. CDR3 nucleotides: TGTGCCAGCAGCGTAGGGACAGGGGGGATAGATACGCAGTATTTT.

The chain couples TRBV2 to TRBJ2-2; TRBD2 matches 8 bases. The ends lost 10 bases at V and 5 bases at J; junction bases unmatched: 18. CDR1 is SNHLY, CDR2 FYNNEI, per germline. The CDR3 is 17 amino acids. This CDR3 reads CATPRRRGGARTGELFF. The CDR3 DNA reads as TGTGCCACCCCAAGGAGACGGGGGGGGGCTAGAACCGGGGAGCTGTTTTTT. Filled out from reference TRBV2 and TRBJ2-2, the complete variable domain reads EPEVTQTPSHQVTQMGQEVILRCVPISNHLYFYWYRQILGQKVEFLVSFYNNEISEKSEIFDDQFSVERPDGSNFTLKIRSTKLEDSAMYFCATPRRRGGARTGELFFGEGSRLTVL.

This clone has only a few counts. This rearrangement joins TRBV7-6 to TRBJ1-1; the D is unclear. Germline V gene data show CDR1 as SGHVS and CDR2 as FNYEAQ. The CDR3 has 15 residues. With 7 bases removed from V and 5 bases from J, the gap between germline ends came to 20 bases. The CDR3 DNA follows: TGTGCCAGCACCCCAGACTATTCCGGTCAAACTGAAGCTTTCTTT. It specifies CASTPDYSGQTEAFF. Filled out from reference TRBV7-6 and TRBJ1-1, the complete variable domain reads GAGVSQSPRYKVTKRGQDVALRCDPISGHVSLYWYRQALGQGPEFLTYFNYEAQQDKSGLPNDRFSAERPEGSISTLTIQRTEQRDSAMYRCASTPDYSGQTEAFFGQGTRLTVV.

This rearrangement joins TRBV29-1 to TRBJ2-1, with TRBD2 as a possible D gene (5 bases). Trimming pared 4 bases from V and 7 bases from J, leaving 17 bases between. Germline V gives CDR1 SQVTM, CDR2 ANQGSEA. The CDR3 totals 14 residues. DNA for the CDR3: TGCAGCGTTGTTGAGTTGAGGGCAGAAAATGAGCAGTTCTTC. It translates to CSVVELRAENEQFF.

The chain links TRBV5-6 to TRBJ1-2, with TRBD1 matching over 9 bases. Trimming removed 4 bases from V and 0 bases from J; junction bases left unmatched: 4. The CDR3 has 15 residues. Germline loops: CDR1 SGHDT, CDR2 YYEEEE. The DNA of the CDR3 is TGTGCCAGCAGCGAGGACAGGGGCGCTAACTATGGCTACACCTTC. It specifies CASSEDRGANYGYTF.

This chain joins TRBV30 and TRBJ1-2; D is ambiguous. CDR1 is GTSNPN, CDR2 SVGIG, per germline (reference sequence). CDR3 length: 11 amino acids. V lost 2 bases and J 8 bases, leaving 9 bases between the germline ends. CDR3 coding DNA: TGTGCCTGGAGTCTTGCTAGGGGCTACACCTTC. It specifies CAWSLARGYTF.

The chain recombines TRBV9 with TRBJ2-7, with TRBD2 matching 7 bases. V gave up 3 bases and J gave up 2 bases; unmatched junction bases: 11. CDR3 length: 16 amino acids. Germline V gene data show CDR1 as SGDLS and CDR2 as YYNGEE. The CDR3 nucleotides read TGTGCCAGCAGCGCCCCCCTCTCTAGCGGAGCCTACGAGCAGTACTTC. This encodes CASSAPLSSGAYEQYF.

V gene TRBV30 combines with J gene TRBJ2-1; TRBD2 aligns across 8 bases. The junction had 12 bases not matched to a gene; V was cut back by 5 bases and J by 9 bases. The CDR3 consists of 14 residues. Germline CDR1 GTSNPN, CDR2 SVGIG (reference sequence). The CDR3 region is CAWHAGTSLSEQFF. The CDR3 bases are TGTGCCTGGCACGCCGGGACTAGTTTGAGTGAGCAGTTCTTC.

This clone was seen a handful of times. The chain carries TRBV29-1 and TRBJ1-1; 8 bases match TRBD1. The junction had 5 bases not matched to a gene; V was cut back by 6 bases and J by 5 bases. Germline lookup yields CDR1 SQVTM and CDR2 ANQGSEA. This CDR3 region has 12 residues. The CDR3 reads CSVDRGGTEAFF. The CDR3 DNA reads TGCAGCGTCGACAGGGGTGGGACTGAAGCTTTCTTT.

CDR3 bases: TGTGCCAGCGAAGCGGGAGGGGCTGAGCAGTTCTTC. It codes for CASEAGGAEQFF. V usage is TRBV7-9 and J usage is TRBJ2-1; 10 bases map to TRBD2. V was clipped by 8 bases and J by 9 bases; unmatched bases: 4. The length of the CDR3 is 12 residues. CDR1 and CDR2 from the germline V gene are SEHNR and FQNEAQ (reference sequence). The full variable domain, rest sourced from reference TRBV7-9 and TRBJ2-1, is DTGVSQNPRHKITKRGQNVTFRCDPISEHNRLYWYRQTLGQGPEFLTYFQNEAQLEKSRLLSDRFSAERPKGSFSTLEIQRTEQGDSAMYLCASEAGGAEQFFGPGTRLTVL.

The V call is TRBV2, the J call TRBJ2-1, with TRBD2 matching 13 bases. Germline CDR1 and CDR2: SNHLY and FYNNEI. After removal of 7 bases from V and 2 bases from J, the junction contained 2 bases not matched to a gene. The CDR3 spans 15 residues. The CDR3: CASTGLAGAYNEQFF. The CDR3 coding sequence is TGTGCCAGCACTGGACTAGCGGGGGCCTACAATGAGCAGTTCTTC.